The rows below give T cell receptor beta chains drawn from one sample of a study of technical replicates of blood from a few donors. Libraries were prepared by immunoSEQ multiplex PCR; TCRdb keeps only in-frame clonotypes and omits some of them. The table shows about 83,000 clones, with approximately 94% occurring only once. Material: T cells isolated from PBMCs. All receptors come from a human donor in good health. Both conserved end residues are part of each CDR3. D genes are given only for firm matches. Clone size, where shown, is once, few, many, or a class for clones that have expanded.

D gene: NA
clone size: NA
J gene: TRBJ2-1
V gene: TRBV7-4
CDR3 DNA: TGTGCCAGCCCGGCTAGCTCCTACAATGAGCAGTTCTTC
CDR3 protein: CASPASSYNEQFF

D gene: TRBD1
clone size: NA
J gene: TRBJ2-1
V gene: TRBV27
CDR3 DNA: TGTGCCAGCAGTTTAGGAGGGTGGACAGGGTCATATGAGCAGTTCTTC
CDR3 protein: CASSLGGWTGSYEQFF

D gene: NA
clone size: once
J gene: TRBJ2-1
V gene: TRBV6-1
CDR3 DNA: TGTGCCAGCAGTGAAGACAGTTACAATGAGCAGTTCTTC
CDR3 protein: CASSEDSYNEQFF

D gene: TRBD2
clone size: NA
J gene: TRBJ2-5
V gene: TRBV27
CDR3 DNA: TGTGCCAGCAGTTTTGGGCAACTAGCGGGGGGTCGGGAGACCCAGTACTTC
CDR3 protein: CASSFGQLAGGRETQYF

D gene: NA
clone size: once
J gene: TRBJ2-3
V gene: TRBV14
CDR3 DNA: TGTGCCAGCAGCCAAGAGAGTGAGCGGCTTAGCACAGATACGCAGTATTTT
CDR3 protein: CASSQESERLSTDTQYF

D gene: NA
clone size: once
J gene: TRBJ1-1
V gene: TRBV6-5
CDR3 DNA: TGTGCCAGCAGTTACTCAGGGGGTTACATGAACACTGAAGCTTTCTTT
CDR3 protein: CASSYSGGYMNTEAFF

D gene: TRBD1
clone size: NA
J gene: TRBJ2-6
V gene: TRBV5-4
CDR3 DNA: TGTGCCAGCAGCGAGGGGGCGGCCGGGGCCAACGTCCTGACTTTC
CDR3 protein: CASSEGAAGANVLTF

D gene: TRBD1
clone size: NA
J gene: TRBJ2-2
V gene: TRBV23-1
CDR3 DNA: TGCGCCAGCAGTCAATGGCGTGACAGGGATACCGGGGAGCTGTTTTTT
CDR3 protein: CASSQWRDRDTGELFF

D gene: NA
clone size: NA
J gene: TRBJ2-1
V gene: TRBV11-2
CDR3 DNA: TGTATGGTCCCGGACAATGAGCAGTTCTTC
CDR3 protein: CMVPDNEQFF

D gene: NA
clone size: NA
J gene: TRBJ1-1
V gene: TRBV11-2
CDR3 DNA: TGTGCCAGCAGCTACCTACGATCAGGCTCTGAAGCTTTCTTT
CDR3 protein: CASSYLRSGSEAFF

D gene: TRBD1
clone size: NA
J gene: TRBJ2-7
V gene: TRBV7-9
CDR3 DNA: TGTGCCAGCAGCTTATTCGGGACAGGGGACCCCTCCTACGAGCAGTACTTC
CDR3 protein: CASSLFGTGDPSYEQYF

D gene: TRBD1
clone size: NA
J gene: TRBJ2-2
V gene: TRBV9
CDR3 DNA: TGTGCCAGCAGCGTAGTTGGACAGGGTGGTGCGAACACCGGGGAGCTGTTTTTT
CDR3 protein: CASSVVGQGGANTGELFF

D gene: NA
clone size: NA
J gene: TRBJ2-7
V gene: TRBV27
CDR3 DNA: TGTGCCAGCAGTTTAGTCAGGGTAGGCCCCTACGAGCAGTACTTC
CDR3 protein: CASSLVRVGPYEQYF

D gene: TRBD1
clone size: NA
J gene: TRBJ1-5
V gene: TRBV6-6
CDR3 DNA: TGTGCCAGCACTGAGGGGGCTATCAATCAGCCCCAGCATTTT
CDR3 protein: CASTEGAINQPQHF

D gene: NA
clone size: once
J gene: TRBJ2-1
V gene: TRBV6-5
CDR3 DNA: TGTGCCAGCAGACGCATCCAGGCCCAGTACAATGAGCAGTTCTTC
CDR3 protein: CASRRIQAQYNEQFF

D gene: NA
clone size: NA
J gene: TRBJ2-3
V gene: TRBV13
CDR3 DNA: TGTGCCAGCAGCTTGCAAGGAGGGGAAACAGATACGCAGTATTTT
CDR3 protein: CASSLQGGETDTQYF